The text below deals with one T cell receptor beta chain. The antigen is undetermined. This CDR3 comprises 16 residues. Trimming removed 4 bases from V and 3 bases from J, with 15 bases in between. Germline CDR1 reads SEHNR; CDR2 reads FQNEAQ (reference sequence). The data originate from a study of T cell repertoires in cytomegalovirus infection. TCRdb itself ran the reads through MiXCR, one entry per CDR3 protein. The top ten hold about an eighth of the sample, which has about 310,000 distinct CDR3 sequences, 25% seen once. The specimen comprised cultured PBMCs, sampled from culture after CMV antigen stimulation. The TCR was taken from a human donor in good health (CMV status not recorded). Some clones in this sample may be carry-over from other donors' samples. The J gene is TRBJ2-2, the V gene TRBV7-9; D perhaps matches TRBD1 (7 bases). DNA for the CDR3: TGTGCCAGCAGCTCCAGGACAGGACTATACACCGGGGAGCTGTTTTTT. Protein: CASSSRTGLYTGELFF.